This record looks at one T cell receptor (beta chain) sequence and its context. Its antigen is as yet unknown. This record belongs to a study of cytomegalovirus exposure and HLA in healthy donors. Background on the study: Earlier, some 180 million T cells were analyzed, and 95 million to 140 million unique TCR beta sequences were found among them.

Study results and caveats: Later analysis suggested links between common viral pathogens and several top significant clusters. Researchers catalogued about 150 TCR beta chains as cytomegalovirus-associated.

PCR was performed using 60 Vbeta and 13 Jbeta primers. Clones were sequenced by immunoSEQ multiplex PCR, and TCRdb holds only the in-frame ones, with some missing. Of over 150,000 clones in the sample, around 75% were seen once. There were likely unrecorded immune exposures, though donors were nominally healthy when sampled. The sequencing input was PBMCs. This sequence was found in a man in his late teens or twenties in good health and CMV-seronegative.

CDR3 nucleotides: TGCGCCAGCAGCTTGGGAGGGACAGGCCAAGAGACCCAGTACTTC. Protein product: CASSLGGTGQETQYF. The rearrangement links TRBV5-1 to TRBJ2-5; 8 bases agree with TRBD1. Looked up from germline, CDR1 is SGHRS and CDR2 is YFSETQ. J was trimmed by 1 base and V by 0 bases; bases with no gene match: 2. CDR3 length: 15 residues. Variable domain in full (rest from reference TRBV5-1 and TRBJ2-5): KAGVTQTPRYLIKTRGQQVTLSCSPISGHRSVSWYQQTPGQGLQFLFEYFSETQRNKGNFPGRFSGRQFSNSRSEMNVSTLELGDSALYLCASSLGGTGQETQYFGPGTRLLVL.